These 10 T cell receptor beta chains came from one sample sequenced in a study of identical twins. In TCRdb, the 5' RACE reads were re-called with MiXCR into one record per CDR3 protein. The sample carries about 570,000 distinct CDR3 sequences, over 8.5% recorded once. The sample was also reused in another study, on yellow fever vaccine responses in identical twins.

The sample was PBMCs. All receptors come from a woman under 30 in good health.

The chain combines TRBV3-1 with TRBJ2-4, with 7 bases identical to TRBD2. Trimming took 4 bases from V and 1 from J; bases not matched to a gene: 16. CDR3 length equals 19 residues. Germline CDR1 and CDR2: LGHDT and YNNKEL (reference sequence). The CDR3 DNA sequence: TGTGCCAGCAGCCGCCGCTCGGGGCGGGAGACTACCGCCAAAAACATTCAGTACTTC. The encoded protein is CASSRRSGRETTAKNIQYF.

The genes are TRBV4-3 and TRBJ2-1, with 10 nucleotides matching TRBD2. Germline lookup yields CDR1 LGHNA and CDR2 YSLEER. V lost 1 base and J lost 5; bases outside the gene matches: 2. The CDR3 runs to 15 residues. This CDR3 is CASSQGSGRDNEQFF. CDR3 sequence (DNA): TGCGCCAGCAGCCAAGGAAGCGGGAGGGACAATGAGCAGTTCTTC.

In this sample, this clonotype turned up a few times. This chain uses TRBV27 with TRBJ1-5; 7 bases agree with TRBD1. V was pared by 4 bases and J by 3 bases, with 9 bases of the junction left unmatched. The CDR3 covers 16 residues. The germline CDR1 and CDR2 sequences are MNHEY and SMNVEV (reference sequence). This CDR3 reads CASSSRTGFANQPQHF. The CDR3 region has the DNA TGTGCCAGCAGTTCCCGGACAGGATTTGCCAATCAGCCCCAGCATTTT.

This clonotype was seen repeatedly, ten times or more. The rearrangement links TRBV29-1 to TRBJ2-1, with D unresolved. Trimming pared 5 bases from V and 1 base from J, leaving 9 bases between. CDR1 is SQVTM, CDR2 ANQGSEA, per germline. The CDR3 loop spans 13 amino acids. CDR3 in DNA: TGCAGCGTTAACTTTGAATCCTACAATGAGCAGTTCTTC. Its protein product is CSVNFESYNEQFF.

This clonotype was seen a handful of times. The chain uses TRBV29-1 and TRBJ2-7; 10 bases map to TRBD2. Germline lookup yields CDR1 SQVTM and CDR2 ANQGSEA. Trimming removed 5 bases from V and 4 bases from J; junction bases left unmatched: 8. This CDR3 is 14 amino acids long. The CDR3 protein is CSVKGTSGIYEQYF. The CDR3 nucleotides are TGCAGCGTTAAGGGTACTAGCGGGATTTACGAGCAGTACTTC.

As regards this clonotype: One junction end disagrees with the germline gene, perhaps due to a read error. The gene calls are TRBV7-7 and TRBJ2-2, with D possibly matching TRBD1 (6 bases). The CDR3 consists of 14 residues. Germline V gene data show CDR1 as SSHAT and CDR2 as FNYEAQ (reference sequence). The CDR3, as DNA: TGTGCTAGCAGTGAGGGGGCGAACACCGGGGAGCTGTTTTTT. This gives the protein CASSEGANTGELFF.

This chain joins TRBV6-1 and TRBJ2-7, with TRBD2 matching 7 bases. This CDR3 is 16 amino acids long. The J segment lost 4 bases and the V segment lost 5 bases, leaving 14 bases of the junction unmatched. From germline, CDR1 is MNHNS and CDR2 SASEGT. The CDR3 bases are TGTGCCAGCAGTCAAGATCCGGGACTACCTAAATACGAGCAGTACTTC. Protein product: CASSQDPGLPKYEQYF.

The rearrangement uses TRBV4-3 and TRBJ2-1; D assignment may be TRBD1 or TRBD2 (5 bases each). Germline V gene sequence: CDR1 LGHNA, CDR2 YSLEER. The CDR3 totals 16 residues. V shed 0 bases and J shed 5 bases, with 14 bases lying between them. In DNA form, the CDR3 reads TGCGCCAGCAGCCAAGATTCGAGGGGAGCTAACAATGAGCAGTTCTTC. This sequence encodes CASSQDSRGANNEQFF.

This clonotype was detected only a few times. The chain is built from TRBV4-3 and TRBJ2-1, with TRBD2 matching over 9 bases. Trimming took 3 bases from V and 9 from J; bases not matched to a gene: 15. Per the germline V gene, CDR1 is LGHNA and CDR2 is YSLEER. The CDR3 contains 17 residues. CDR3: CASSQSWAGTSSAEQFF. In DNA, the CDR3 is TGCGCCAGCAGCCAGAGCTGGGCCGGGACTAGCTCCGCTGAGCAGTTCTTC.

V and J are TRBV27 and TRBJ2-1; 7 nucleotides match TRBD1. The CDR3 contains 15 residues. Germline values: CDR1 MNHEY, CDR2 SMNVEV (reference sequence). V was clipped by 5 bases and J by 3 bases; unmatched bases: 7. The CDR3 sequence is CASSPTGDLYNEQFF. CDR3 nucleotide sequence: TGTGCCAGCAGTCCAACAGGGGACCTCTACAATGAGCAGTTCTTC.